What follows are 21 T cell receptor beta chains derived from one specimen sequenced in a study of cytomegalovirus exposure and HLA in healthy donors. The table came from immunoSEQ multiplex PCR; TCRdb's copy has only in-frame clones and leaves some out. The sample carries more than 140,000 clones, around 90% recorded once. What was sequenced was PBMCs. These receptors came from a woman under 30 in good health and CMV-seropositive.

This clone was observed once. The rearrangement joins TRBV2 to TRBJ2-1; unclear D gene. The CDR3 has 10 residues. With 8 bases removed from V and 5 bases from J, the gap between germline ends came to 4 bases. Germline loops: CDR1 SNHLY, CDR2 FYNNEI. CDR3 loop: CASVNNEQFF. CDR3 nucleotides: TGTGCCAGCGTTAACAATGAGCAGTTCTTC.

V usage is TRBV30 and J usage is TRBJ2-7; 9 bases line up with TRBD2. Trimming took 1 base from V and 5 from J; bases not matched to a gene: 12. Germline lookup yields CDR1 GTSNPN and CDR2 SVGIG (reference sequence). CDR3 length equals 16 residues. The CDR3 region has the DNA TGTGCCTGGAGTGCCATTACCATAGCGGGAGTAAACGAGCAGTACTTC. Translated, it gives CAWSAITIAGVNEQYF.

The CDR3 is CASRIGQGTPYTF. The CDR3 coding sequence is TGTGCCAGCAGAATCGGACAGGGAACGCCCTACACCTTC. The rearrangement links TRBV2 to TRBJ1-2, with 8 bases matching TRBD1. Germline V gene lookup returns CDR1 SNHLY and CDR2 FYNNEI. Trimming removed 6 bases from V and 10 bases from J; junction bases left unmatched: 10. The CDR3 length is 13 residues.

The chain has TRBV6-4 and TRBJ2-6, with D unclear. V was shortened by 0 bases and J by 0 bases, with 3 bases between the two germline ends. CDR1 is MRHNA, CDR2 SNTAGT, per germline. This CDR3 region has 15 residues. CDR3 in amino acids: CASSDSSSGANVLTF. DNA of the CDR3: TGTGCCAGCAGTGACTCCAGCTCTGGGGCCAACGTCCTGACTTTC.

V is TRBV7-2 and J is TRBJ2-3, with 13 bases matching TRBD2. After removal of 5 bases from V and 4 bases from J, the junction contained 3 bases not matched to a gene. This CDR3 region has 15 residues. The germline gives CDR1 SGHTA, CDR2 FQGNSA. CDR3 DNA sequence: TGTGCCAGCAGCCCGGGACTAGCGGGATCAGATACGCAGTATTTT. Translated: CASSPGLAGSDTQYF.

The sample holds many counts of this clone. This chain joins TRBV19 and TRBJ2-2; tentative D call: TRBD1 (5 bases). The germline V and J ends were trimmed by 7 bases and 3 bases, with 9 bases remaining between them. There are 13 residues in the CDR3. The germline gives CDR1 LNHDA, CDR2 SQIVND (reference sequence). The CDR3 loop is CASMDTYTGELFF. CDR3 nucleotides: TGTGCCAGTATGGACACTTACACCGGGGAGCTGTTTTTT.

The V and J genes are TRBV7-2 and TRBJ2-3, with D tentatively TRBD2 (5 bases). The germline gives CDR1 SGHTA, CDR2 FQGNSA. V was trimmed by 3 bases and J by 6 bases, leaving 13 bases between them. This CDR3 spans 14 amino acids. CDR3 protein: CASSFVGEFDTQYF. The CDR3 DNA reads as TGTGCCAGCAGCTTCGTTGGGGAGTTTGATACGCAGTATTTT.

J is TRBJ2-7 and V is TRBV5-1; D remains ambiguous. Trimming shortened V by 0 bases and J by 0 bases, and 7 bases separated the two germline ends. CDR1 is SGHRS and CDR2 is YFSETQ in the germline V gene. The CDR3 is made up of 14 amino acids. The CDR3 here is CASSLGGNSYEQYF. For the CDR3, the DNA is TGCGCCAGCAGCTTGGGAGGCAACTCCTACGAGCAGTACTTC.

This sequence joins TRBV13 and TRBJ2-1, with TRBD2 matching 9 bases. V shed 4 bases, J shed 8 bases, and the junction held 21 bases outside the gene matches. CDR1 is PRHDT and CDR2 is FYEKMQ in the germline V gene (reference sequence). The CDR3 has 19 amino acids. The CDR3 DNA is TGTGCCAGCAGCTACCGACTGGGGTATAGCGGGAGAGCGTTGGATGAGCAGTTCTTC. Translated, it gives CASSYRLGYSGRALDEQFF.

V is TRBV7-3 and J is TRBJ2-3, with 10 bases matching TRBD1. CDR3 size: 15 residues. Losses at the gene ends were 5 bases for V and 2 bases for J; bases not matched to a gene: 4. Germline V gene data show CDR1 as SGHTA and CDR2 as FQGTGA. The CDR3 spells CASSPGQGITDTQYF. Here the CDR3 DNA reads TGTGCCAGCAGCCCGGGACAGGGGATCACAGATACGCAGTATTTT.

V and J are TRBV9 and TRBJ2-7; D is unresolved. Deletions cut 3 bases from V and 1 base from J, with 8 bases between. The CDR3 totals 13 residues. The germline gives CDR1 SGDLS, CDR2 YYNGEE. The CDR3 reads CASSALGSYEQYF. The CDR3 DNA reads TGTGCCAGCAGCGCGCTCGGGTCCTACGAGCAGTACTTC.

CDR3 protein: CASSLELPIETQYF. The CDR3 DNA reads as TGTGCCAGCAGCTTAGAACTGCCGATAGAGACCCAGTACTTC. The J gene is TRBJ2-5, the V gene TRBV7-9; D gene ambiguous. Germline CDR1 is SEHNR and CDR2 is FQNEAQ (reference sequence). V was clipped by 1 base and J by 4 bases, with 10 bases between them. This CDR3 has 14 residues.

CDR3 region: CASSFPTGGQETQYF. The CDR3 DNA sequence: TGCGCCAGCAGTTTCCCGACAGGGGGCCAGGAGACCCAGTACTTC. The gene calls are TRBV5-1 and TRBJ2-5; 10 nucleotides match TRBD1. The junction had 9 bases not matched to a gene; V was cut back by 5 bases and J by 5 bases. The CDR3 has 15 amino acids. Germline lookup yields CDR1 SGHRS and CDR2 YFSETQ.

CDR3 amino acids: CASSRGRAGANVLTF. As DNA, the CDR3 is TGTGCCAGCAGCAGGGGCAGGGCTGGGGCCAACGTCCTGACTTTC. This chain connects TRBV9 to TRBJ2-6, with D possibly TRBD1 on 5 matching bases. The CDR3 covers 15 residues. Germline lookup yields CDR1 SGDLS and CDR2 YYNGEE. The ends were cut back, 4 bases at V and 2 bases at J, with 10 bases in the middle.

The chain couples TRBV6-1 to TRBJ2-3; D might be TRBD2 (5 bases). In germline, CDR1 is MNHNS, CDR2 SASEGT. The CDR3 has 15 amino acids. Deletions cut 7 bases from V and 0 bases from J, with 14 bases between. The chain's CDR3 is CASKTGRTSTDTQYF. The CDR3, as DNA: TGTGCCAGCAAAACGGGCAGGACTAGCACAGATACGCAGTATTTT.

The chain couples TRBV9 to TRBJ2-1; 9 positions agree with TRBD2. CDR1 is SGDLS, CDR2 YYNGEE, per germline. Losses at the gene ends were 3 bases for V and 6 bases for J; bases not matched to a gene: 16. CDR3 length equals 18 residues. CDR3 DNA sequence: TGTGCCAGCAGCGACCCAAATGGGTGGCGGGAGGGCCCCAATGAGCAGTTCTTC. This codes for CASSDPNGWREGPNEQFF.

The rearrangement links TRBV29-1 to TRBJ2-7; 12 bases map to TRBD2. In germline, CDR1 is SQVTM, CDR2 ANQGSEA. J lost 0 bases, V lost 6 bases, and 9 bases had no gene match. The CDR3 has 16 amino acids. The CDR3 coding sequence is TGCAGCGTCGGACCCGGACTAGCGGGATCCTCCTACGAGCAGTACTTC. Protein sequence: CSVGPGLAGSSYEQYF.

The chain combines TRBV5-5 with TRBJ2-5; a possible D gene is TRBD1 (6 bases). The CDR3 runs 13 residues. Germline CDR1 reads SGHKS; CDR2 reads YYEKEE (reference sequence). With 0 bases removed from V and 3 bases from J, the gap between germline ends came to 6 bases. CDR3 bases: TGTGCCAGCAGCTTGGGGACAGAAGAGACCCAGTACTTC. Its translation is CASSLGTEETQYF.

In this sample, this clone turned up once. The chain employs TRBV2 and TRBJ2-1, with TRBD2 identical over 8 bases. The ends lost 2 bases at V and 4 bases at J; junction bases unmatched: 1. CDR1 and CDR2 (germline): SNHLY, FYNNEI. The length of the CDR3 is 14 residues. The CDR3 coding sequence is TGTGCCAGCAGTGAAATAGCGGGGTACAATGAGCAGTTCTTC. Its translation is CASSEIAGYNEQFF.

The CDR3 nucleotides read TGCGCCAGCAGCGTTATGACAGGGTACGCAATGAACACTGAAGCTTTCTTT. Translation: CASSVMTGYAMNTEAFF. The chain uses TRBV5-1 and TRBJ1-1, with TRBD1 matching 7 bases. Trimming cost V 4 bases and J 0 bases; bases outside gene matches: 12. Germline V gene sequence: CDR1 SGHRS, CDR2 YFSETQ. CDR3 length equals 17 residues. The variable domain in full, with the rest retrieved from reference TRBV5-1 and TRBJ1-1, is KAGVTQTPRYLIKTRGQQVTLSCSPISGHRSVSWYQQTPGQGLQFLFEYFSETQRNKGNFPGRFSGRQFSNSRSEMNVSTLELGDSALYLCASSVMTGYAMNTEAFFGQGTRLTVV.

V gene TRBV30 combines with J gene TRBJ2-3; D unclear. The CDR3 extends over 13 amino acids. Germline V gives CDR1 GTSNPN, CDR2 SVGIG (reference sequence). Between the trimmed V and J ends, which lost 0 bases and 5 bases, there was a span of 9 bases. The CDR3 is CAWSVISGDTQYF. The CDR3 DNA is TGTGCCTGGAGTGTGATTTCCGGAGATACGCAGTATTTT.